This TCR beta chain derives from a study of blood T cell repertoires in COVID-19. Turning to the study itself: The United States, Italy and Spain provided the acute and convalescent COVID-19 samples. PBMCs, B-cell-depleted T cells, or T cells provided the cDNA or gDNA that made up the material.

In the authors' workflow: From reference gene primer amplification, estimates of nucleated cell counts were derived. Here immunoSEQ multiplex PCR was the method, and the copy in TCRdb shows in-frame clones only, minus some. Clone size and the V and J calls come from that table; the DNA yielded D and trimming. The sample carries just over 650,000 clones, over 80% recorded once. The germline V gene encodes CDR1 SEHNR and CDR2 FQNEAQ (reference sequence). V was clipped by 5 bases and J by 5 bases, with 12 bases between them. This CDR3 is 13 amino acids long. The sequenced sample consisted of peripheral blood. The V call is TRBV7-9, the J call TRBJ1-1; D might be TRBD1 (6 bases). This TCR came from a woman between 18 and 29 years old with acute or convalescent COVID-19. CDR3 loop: CASSPGQLTEAFF. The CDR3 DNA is TGTGCCAGCAGCCCCGGACAGCTTACTGAAGCTTTCTTT.